A single T cell receptor beta chain is shown here with its context. Sample time point: persistent/refractory GD, antithyroid drugs over 5 years with positive TRAb. Generation of the TCR library employed RNA extracted from PBMCs. Building of the TCR beta libraries involved iRepertoire HTBI primers and Arm-PCR of CDR3 regions. Each CDR3 protein is one row after TCRdb ran MiXCR on the multiplex PCR reads. Seen here are about 660,000 distinct CDR3 sequences, about 30% observed once, and the top ten hold under 50%. J was trimmed by 3 bases and V by 8 bases; bases with no gene match: 17. CDR3 size: 17 residues. Germline CDR1 is MNHEY and CDR2 is SMNVEV (reference sequence). The sample belongs to a study of regulatory T cells in long-lasting Graves disease.

The source of this sequence is a female donor with Graves disease. Sequences were derived from peripheral blood mononuclear cells (PBMCs), sampled when the disease was refractory, from a patient treated with antithyroid drugs. V usage is TRBV27 and J usage is TRBJ2-3, with 7 bases identical to TRBD2. The CDR3 protein is CASPPLRGRVGTDTQYF. The CDR3 coding sequence is TGTGCCAGCCCCCCTCTTCGAGGGAGGGTAGGAACAGATACGCAGTATTTT.